This T cell receptor beta chain appears in the sequencing data of a study of cytomegalovirus exposure and HLA in healthy donors. The study ran its PCR with 60 Vbeta and 13 Jbeta primers. This table comes from immunoSEQ multiplex PCR, and its TCRdb copy is limited to in-frame clones, with some not included. Of about 160,000 clones listed, 50% to 75% were seen once; the top ten hold about 7.1%. Material: PBMCs. This sequence originates from an older woman in good health and CMV-seropositive.

This chain's CDR3 is CASSEEGGNQPQHF. As DNA, the CDR3 is TGTGCCAGCAGTGAGGAGGGTGGGAATCAGCCCCAGCATTTT. The chain joins TRBV2 to TRBJ1-5; D is unresolved. CDR3 length equals 14 residues. Trimming took 3 bases from V and 4 from J, leaving 10 bases between them. CDR1 is SNHLY and CDR2 is FYNNEI in the germline V gene.